Included here is one T cell receptor (beta chain) sequence, with context. What antigen it recognizes has not been identified. Nothing much larger sits one base from this clone, and base qualities are not available. The CDR3, cysteine through phenylalanine, is 16 amino acids long. Only CDR3 DNA is held: 48 bases, read in frame from base 1. V gives up 1 base and J gives up 1 base, and the segment between their germline ends measures 12 bases. CDR1 and CDR2 were assigned from the germline V gene as SGDLS and YYNGEE. These data come from a study of cytomegalovirus exposure and HLA in healthy donors (dated by TCRdb to 2015 to 2018). Describing the broader study: According to an earlier analysis of a few hundred of the donors, roughly 180 million T cells yielded 117 million unique TCR beta sequences and more than 250 Gb of sequence data. Around 300 gigabases of sequencing data and approximately 85 million unique TCR sequences were included in an early release covering about 600 HLA-typed donors. Of the approximately 370 genotyped donors, less than 85% were placed in the genetic ancestry cluster associated with self-reported Caucasian donors. The study aimed to test whether cataloging public T cell receptors could reveal signatures of past pathogen exposure. The study profiled the T cell repertoires of more than 500 subjects by immunosequencing and related them to cytomegalovirus serostatus. Besides the first cohort of 500 to 700 subjects, a separate validation cohort made up of 120 different subjects was used. To predict cytomegalovirus infection status, the study combined high-throughput TCR immunosequencing, statistical association of individual TCRs with disease status, and machine learning. In a later analysis, previously published TCR beta repertoires from roughly 710 donors were re-analyzed and high-resolution HLA genotyping was added so that TCR occurrence patterns could be studied. The later analysis used no new phenotypic data to find candidate immune exposures, relying instead on TCR beta sequences and their occurrence across donors. In an earlier analysis of a few hundred of the donors, high-throughput TCR beta sequencing was used to judge whether each TCR beta V gene segment behaved as functional or pseudogenic. Donor age, sex, ethnicity and CMV serostatus were collected together with the repertoire data. In a later genetic analysis, genome-wide SNP genotypes for about 55% of the 666 donors were used, and that subset was treated as a discovery cohort. All discovery cohort repertoires had been generated using a single sequencing platform. Class I and class II HLA loci were covered by the typing at four-digit resolution. The number of typed donors differed by locus: about 620-640 for A, B, C, DRB1 and DQB1; approximately 520 for DQA1; 606 for DPA1; and approximately 450 for DPB1. Five DR-DQ haplotypes were handled as single units for association and clustering, since linkage in the cohort was strong. Across roughly 420 genotyped donors of the cohort, an average of about 240,000 unique TCR beta nucleotide sequences per donor were sequenced, and roughly a sixth of those sequences were non-productive.

Libraries came from the immunoSEQ multiplex PCR assay. For the multiplex PCR, a mixture combining 60 forward primers for TCR Vbeta segments and 13 reverse primers for TCR Jbeta segments was used. The CDR3 region of rearranged TCR beta genes was amplified from genomic DNA with a multiplex PCR assay. On the Illumina HiSeq System, the amplified TCR beta libraries were sequenced as 87-base-pair reads. As for the original processing: A later analysis counted tens of millions of unique TCR beta chains across the 666 repertoires, and roughly 9.9 million of these chains were shared by at least two donors. Raw reads were error-corrected and collapsed into unique sequences with a nearest-neighbor algorithm that merged closely related sequences to remove PCR and sequencing errors. To assign V, D and J gene segments, CDR3 sequences were aligned to IMGT reference sequences. For a sequence to be retained, at least a six-nucleotide match to both a V gene segment and a J gene segment was required. Rearrangements were classified as productive when the CDR3 lacked stop codons and remained in frame with V and J, and all other rearrangements were classified as non-productive. CDR3 was defined according to IMGT convention as the region running from the second conserved V-encoded cysteine to the conserved J-encoded phenylalanine. Sequences without an unambiguous match to a single V gene segment were excluded from the earlier analysis of approximately 600 of the donors. An earlier analysis of several hundred of the donors called V segments functional above 56.7% productive rearrangements and segregating when the between-donor standard deviation exceeded 5%. To diagnose cytomegalovirus status from the catalog of TCR beta chain sequences, a statistical classification framework was built. In a later analysis, V and J genes were assigned by comparing TCR nucleotide sequences against IMGT/GENE-DB human TR gene sequences. Using the TCRdist pipeline, a later analysis assigned CDR3 sequences along with most-parsimonious VDJ recombination scenarios. In a later analysis, every TCR beta chain was defined by the combination of its CDR3 amino acid sequence and its V-gene family, and reads without a unique V-gene family were dropped. As a way to deal with suspected cross-contamination and a sequencing artifact, a later analysis dropped approximately 570 nucleotide sequences that were highly shared and had low generation probability. In a later analysis, a clonal expansion index for each public chain was calculated from normalized within-repertoire ranks of inferred template counts. In a later analysis, generation probabilities were computed using a VDJ recombination model fitted to out-of-frame rearrangements, and the results were checked against IGoR. Hypergeometric tests were used in a later analysis to score TCR-TCR, TCR-HLA and TCR-CMV co-occurrence, with a repertoire-size bias correction applied to the TCR pairs. A later analysis estimated false discovery rates by permuting HLA or CMV assignments 20 times. A later analysis grouped co-occurring TCRs with DBSCAN, adding TCRdist sequence similarity when clustering within HLA-allele-positive subsets. Co-occurrence clustering excluded repertoires with fewer than 30,000 or more than 120,000 public chains, plus five with anomalous nucleotide sharing. The immuneACCESS repertoire file appears here via TCRdb, limited to in-frame rearrangements. These files lack a portion of the clones; in checked studies, under half of the deficit traces to unresolved V genes, and the cause of the others is not known. V and J calls and clone size are as listed in that table; D and trimming were resolved from the DNA. A total of around 110,000 clones appear in this sample, approximately 72% of them only once. The ten largest clonotypes hold 1.5% to 1.9% of the sample.

Study-wide findings and limitations: An earlier analysis of around 600 of the donors showed that most TCR beta V segments appeared in productive rearrangements either about 87% or about 30% of the time, which broadly matched IMGT annotations. A later analysis found that TCR association rates varied across HLA loci, with DRB1 alleles showing the most associated TCRs and HLA-C alleles the fewest. The only immune exposure information available for the cohort was CMV serostatus. In a later analysis, HLA-associated TCR beta chains showed more clonal expansion and lower generation probabilities than non-associated chains that were equally common. Assigning TCR associations to individual alleles was difficult when HLA alleles, especially DR and DQ, strongly co-occurred. A few of the identified cytomegalovirus-associated TCR beta chains were confirmed in vitro to be specific for cytomegalovirus antigens. Specific HLA alleles were associated with 15,000 to 20,000 TCR beta sequences at a false discovery rate of 0.05 in a later analysis. Correlated functional status among segregating V segments might be attributable to linkage disequilibrium, but an unknown experimental factor could not be ruled out. Only TCR beta chains were sequenced in this cohort, and the absence of alpha or paired-chain data limited detectable features. A later analysis reported that several top co-occurrence clusters appeared linked to parvovirus B19, influenza, CMV and Epstein-Barr virus. HLA typing was unavailable for some donors at each locus, so association tests used only the typed subset. Presence/absence analyses assumed roughly uniform sequencing depth across donors, an assumption that may not hold. Some 16 rarely observed V segments, including chromosome 9 orphons, were excluded from the earlier analysis of about 610 of the donors because counts were too low. While some public TCRs were present in many individuals, most TCR sequences turned up only very rarely across donors. V-gene and J-gene trimming of TCR beta chains was associated with a missense DCLRE1C variant in a later genetic analysis, and the association was replicated in an independent cohort. It was suggested by the authors that the approach could potentially be generalized to other disease states and immunological phenotypes. Some IMGT-functional V segments, including TRBV6-2 and TRBV6-3, could not be distinguished by the 87-base-pair reads and were therefore excluded. A later genetic analysis reported fewer N-insertions in productive TCRs among donors in an Asian-associated ancestry cluster than the approximately 700-donor mean. A cluster of highly shared sequence variants was judged likely to represent a technical artifact of the sequencing pipeline. The classifier was reported to diagnose cytomegalovirus status with high specificity and sensitivity in both the original cohort and the validation cohort. In the study, some 160 TCR beta chains were listed as associated with cytomegalovirus. A further reported finding was that TCR beta sequences accurately predicted the HLA-A and HLA-B alleles for most subjects in the first cohort. A later analysis found that most CMV-associated TCR beta chains appeared HLA-restricted, with HLA associations seemingly driven largely by CMV exposure.

The cohort was made up of around 720 healthy bone marrow donors. All cohort members were sampled while nominally healthy, although unrecorded immune exposures were likely present. The donor tested CMV seronegative, placing the donor among the 350 or so seronegative members of the cohort. Each donor provided a peripheral blood sample, and peripheral blood mononuclear cells were used for TCR beta sequencing. The Qiagen DNeasy Blood Extraction Kit was used to extract genomic DNA from the blood cell samples. The chain is made from TRBV9 and TRBJ1-3; TRBD1 might be the D gene, on 5 matching bases. Sequenced material: PBMCs. This TCR was recovered from a man aged 18 to 35 in good health and CMV-seronegative. The DNA reads TGTGCCAGCAGCGTAAATATGGGGGGGTCTGGAAACACCATATATTTT. Its amino acids are CASSVNMGGSGNTIYF.